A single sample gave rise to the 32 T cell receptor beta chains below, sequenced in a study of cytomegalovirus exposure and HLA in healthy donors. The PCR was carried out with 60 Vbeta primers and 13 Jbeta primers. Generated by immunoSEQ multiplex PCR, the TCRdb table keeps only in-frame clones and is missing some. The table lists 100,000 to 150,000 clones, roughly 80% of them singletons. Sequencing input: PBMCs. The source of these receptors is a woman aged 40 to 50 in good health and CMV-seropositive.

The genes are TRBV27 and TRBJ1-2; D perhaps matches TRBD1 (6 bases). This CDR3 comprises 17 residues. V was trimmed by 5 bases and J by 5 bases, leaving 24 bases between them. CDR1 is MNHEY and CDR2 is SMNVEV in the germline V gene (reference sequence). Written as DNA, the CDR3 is TGTGCCAGCAGTATAACTTCCCCATCAGGGGCCTTTTATGGCTACACCTTC. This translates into CASSITSPSGAFYGYTF.

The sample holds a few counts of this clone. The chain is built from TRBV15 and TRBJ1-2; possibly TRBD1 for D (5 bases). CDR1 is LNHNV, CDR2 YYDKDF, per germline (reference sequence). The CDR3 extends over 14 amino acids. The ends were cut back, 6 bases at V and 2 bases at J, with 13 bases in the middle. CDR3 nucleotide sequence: TGTGCCACCAGGGTGGGGTCAGGGAACTATGGCTACACCTTC. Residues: CATRVGSGNYGYTF. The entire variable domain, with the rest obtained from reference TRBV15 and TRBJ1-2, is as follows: DAMVIQNPRYQVTQFGKPVTLSCSQTLNHNVMYWYQQKSSQAPKLLFHYYDKDFNNEADTPDNFQSRRPNTSFCFLDIRSPGLGDTAMYLCATRVGSGNYGYTFGSGTRLTVV.

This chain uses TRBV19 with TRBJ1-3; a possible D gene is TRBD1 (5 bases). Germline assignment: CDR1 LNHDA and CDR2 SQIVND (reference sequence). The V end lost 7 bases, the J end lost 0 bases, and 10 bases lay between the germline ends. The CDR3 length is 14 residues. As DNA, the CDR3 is TGTGCCAGTACCTTCCAGGGCTCTGGAAACACCATATATTTT. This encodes CASTFQGSGNTIYF.

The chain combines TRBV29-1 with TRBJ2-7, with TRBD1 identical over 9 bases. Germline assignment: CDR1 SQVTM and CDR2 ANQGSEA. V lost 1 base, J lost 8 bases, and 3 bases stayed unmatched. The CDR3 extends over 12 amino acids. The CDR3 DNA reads TGCAGCGTTGAAGGGGGACAGGGACAGCAGTACTTC. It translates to CSVEGGQGQQYF.

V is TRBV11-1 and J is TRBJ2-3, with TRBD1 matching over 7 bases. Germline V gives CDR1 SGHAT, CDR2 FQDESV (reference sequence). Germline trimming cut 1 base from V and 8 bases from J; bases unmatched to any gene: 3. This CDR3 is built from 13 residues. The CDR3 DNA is TGTGCCAGCAGCTTAGAGGGGGCTAGTACGCAGTATTTT. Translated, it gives CASSLEGASTQYF.

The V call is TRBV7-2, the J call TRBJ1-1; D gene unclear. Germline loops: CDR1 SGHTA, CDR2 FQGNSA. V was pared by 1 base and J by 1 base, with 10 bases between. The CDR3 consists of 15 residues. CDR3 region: CASSLVGLTNTEAFF. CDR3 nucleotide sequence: TGTGCCAGCAGCTTAGTCGGACTCACGAACACTGAAGCTTTCTTT. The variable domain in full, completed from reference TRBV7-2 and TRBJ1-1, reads GAGVSQSPSNKVTEKGKDVELRCDPISGHTALYWYRQSLGQGLEFLIYFQGNSAPDKSGLPSDRFSAERTGGSVSTLTIQRTQQEDSAVYLCASSLVGLTNTEAFFGQGTRLTVV.

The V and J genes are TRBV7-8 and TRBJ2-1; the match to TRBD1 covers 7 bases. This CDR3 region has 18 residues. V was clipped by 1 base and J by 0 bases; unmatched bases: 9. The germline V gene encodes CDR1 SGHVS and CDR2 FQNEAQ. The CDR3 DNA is TGTGCCAGCAGCTTAGGGATGACAGGGTTGTTCTCCTACAATGAGCAGTTCTTC. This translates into CASSLGMTGLFSYNEQFF.

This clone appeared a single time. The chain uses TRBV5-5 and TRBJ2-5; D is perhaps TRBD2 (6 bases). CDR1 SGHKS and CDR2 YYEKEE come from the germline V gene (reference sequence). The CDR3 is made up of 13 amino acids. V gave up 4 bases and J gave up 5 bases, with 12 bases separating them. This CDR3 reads CASSPGLWETQYF. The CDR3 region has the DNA TGTGCCAGCAGCCCGGGACTCTGGGAGACCCAGTACTTC.

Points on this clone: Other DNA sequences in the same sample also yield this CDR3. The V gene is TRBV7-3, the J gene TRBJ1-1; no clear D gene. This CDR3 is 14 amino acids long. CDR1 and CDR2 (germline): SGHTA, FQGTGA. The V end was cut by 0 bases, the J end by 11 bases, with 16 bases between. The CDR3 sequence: CASSLTNSVGEAFF. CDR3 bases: TGTGCCAGCAGCTTAACGAACAGTGTAGGTGAGGCTTTCTTT.

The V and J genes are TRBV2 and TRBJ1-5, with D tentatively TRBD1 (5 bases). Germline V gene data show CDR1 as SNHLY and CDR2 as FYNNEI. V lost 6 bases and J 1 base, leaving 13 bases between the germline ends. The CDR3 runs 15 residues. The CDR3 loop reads CASRGGGMSNQPQHF. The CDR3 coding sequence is TGTGCCAGCAGGGGGGGAGGGATGAGCAATCAGCCCCAGCATTTT.

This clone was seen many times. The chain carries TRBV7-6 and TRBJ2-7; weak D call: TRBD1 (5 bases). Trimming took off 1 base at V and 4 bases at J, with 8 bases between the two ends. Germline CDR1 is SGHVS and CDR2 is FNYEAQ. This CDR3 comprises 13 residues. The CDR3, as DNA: TGTGCCAGCAGCTTAGATTCAGGGTACGAGCAGTACTTC. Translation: CASSLDSGYEQYF.

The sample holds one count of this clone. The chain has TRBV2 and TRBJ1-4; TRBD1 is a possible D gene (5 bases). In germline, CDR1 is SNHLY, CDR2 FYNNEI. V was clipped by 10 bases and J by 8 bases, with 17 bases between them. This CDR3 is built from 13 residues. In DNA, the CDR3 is TGTGCCACGGGACGGGGGAAGTGGGAAAAACTGTTTTTT. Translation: CATGRGKWEKLFF.

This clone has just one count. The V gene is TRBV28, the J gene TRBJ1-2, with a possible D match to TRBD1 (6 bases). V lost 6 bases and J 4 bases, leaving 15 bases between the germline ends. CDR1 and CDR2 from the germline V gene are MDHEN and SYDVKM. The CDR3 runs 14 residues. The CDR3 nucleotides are TGTGCCAGCAGGGGGGTGGGCAGGGGCTATGGCTACACCTTC. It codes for CASRGVGRGYGYTF.

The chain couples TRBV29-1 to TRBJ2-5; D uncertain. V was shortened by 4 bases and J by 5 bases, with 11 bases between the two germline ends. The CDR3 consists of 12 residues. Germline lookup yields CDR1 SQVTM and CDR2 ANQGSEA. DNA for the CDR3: TGCAGCGTTGGTGGGCTTGGGGAGACCCAGTACTTC. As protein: CSVGGLGETQYF.

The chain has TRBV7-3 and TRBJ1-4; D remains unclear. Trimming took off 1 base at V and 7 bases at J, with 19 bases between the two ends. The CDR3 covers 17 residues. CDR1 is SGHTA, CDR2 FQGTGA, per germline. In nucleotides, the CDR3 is TGTGCCAGCAGCTTAAGTCGGACTTCTCTACGGGCTGAAAAACTGTTTTTT. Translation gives CASSLSRTSLRAEKLFF.

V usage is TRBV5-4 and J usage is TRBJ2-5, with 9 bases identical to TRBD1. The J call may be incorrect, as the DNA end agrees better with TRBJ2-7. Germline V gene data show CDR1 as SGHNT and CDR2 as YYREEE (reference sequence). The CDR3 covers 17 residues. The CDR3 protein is CASSLERGTGTYDEQYF. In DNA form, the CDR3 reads TGTGCCAGCAGCTTGGAACGAGGGACAGGGACCTACGACGAGCAGTACTTC.

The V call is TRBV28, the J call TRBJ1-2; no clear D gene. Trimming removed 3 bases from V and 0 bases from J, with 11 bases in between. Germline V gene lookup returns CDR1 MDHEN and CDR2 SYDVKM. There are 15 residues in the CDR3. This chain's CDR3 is CASSFYTSANYGYTF. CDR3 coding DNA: TGTGCCAGCAGTTTTTACACAAGTGCTAACTATGGCTACACCTTC.

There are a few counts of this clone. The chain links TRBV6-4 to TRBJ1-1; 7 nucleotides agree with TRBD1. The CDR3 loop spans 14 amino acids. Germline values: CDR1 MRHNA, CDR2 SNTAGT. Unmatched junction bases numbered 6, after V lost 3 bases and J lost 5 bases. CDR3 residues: CASSEKTGETEAFF. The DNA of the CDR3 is TGTGCCAGCAGTGAGAAAACAGGGGAAACTGAAGCTTTCTTT.

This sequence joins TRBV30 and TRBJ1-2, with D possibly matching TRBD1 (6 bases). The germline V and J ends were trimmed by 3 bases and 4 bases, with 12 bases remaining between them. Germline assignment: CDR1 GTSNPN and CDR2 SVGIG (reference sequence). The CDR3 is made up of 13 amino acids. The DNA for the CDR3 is TGTGCCTGGAGCCAGGGGCACGTCTATGGCTACACCTTC. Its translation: CAWSQGHVYGYTF.

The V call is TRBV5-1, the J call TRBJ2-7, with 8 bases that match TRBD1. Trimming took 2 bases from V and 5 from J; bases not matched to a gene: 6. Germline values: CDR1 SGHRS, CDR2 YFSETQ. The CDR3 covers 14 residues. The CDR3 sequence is CASSFMTGENEQYF. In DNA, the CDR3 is TGCGCCAGCAGCTTTATGACAGGGGAAAACGAGCAGTACTTC.

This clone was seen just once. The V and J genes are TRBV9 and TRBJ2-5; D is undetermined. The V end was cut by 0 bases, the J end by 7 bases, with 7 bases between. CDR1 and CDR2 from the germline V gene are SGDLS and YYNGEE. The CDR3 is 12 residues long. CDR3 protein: CASSVASGTQYF. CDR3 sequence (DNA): TGTGCCAGCAGCGTAGCTTCAGGGACCCAGTACTTC.

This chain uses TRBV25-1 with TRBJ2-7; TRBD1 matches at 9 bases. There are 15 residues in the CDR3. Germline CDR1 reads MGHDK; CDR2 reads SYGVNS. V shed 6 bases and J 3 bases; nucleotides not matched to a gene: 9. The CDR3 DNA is TGTGCCAGCAGGGCGGACAGGGGCCAGCACTACGAGCAGTACTTC. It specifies CASRADRGQHYEQYF.

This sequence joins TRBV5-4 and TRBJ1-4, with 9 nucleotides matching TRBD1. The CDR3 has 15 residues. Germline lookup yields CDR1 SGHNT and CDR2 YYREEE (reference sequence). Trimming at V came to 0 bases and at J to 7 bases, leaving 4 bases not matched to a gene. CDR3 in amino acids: CASSLGTGVGEKLFF. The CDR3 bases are TGTGCCAGCAGCTTGGGGACAGGGGTGGGTGAAAAACTGTTTTTT.

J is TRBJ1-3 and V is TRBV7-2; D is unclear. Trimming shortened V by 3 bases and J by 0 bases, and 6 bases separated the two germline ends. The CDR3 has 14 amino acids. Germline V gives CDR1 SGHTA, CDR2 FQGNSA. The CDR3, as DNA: TGTGCCAGCAGCTTCCTTATCTCTGGAAACACCATATATTTT. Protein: CASSFLISGNTIYF. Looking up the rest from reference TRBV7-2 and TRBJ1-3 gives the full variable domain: GAGVSQSPSNKVTEKGKDVELRCDPISGHTALYWYRQSLGQGLEFLIYFQGNSAPDKSGLPSDRFSAERTGGSVSTLTIQRTQQEDSAVYLCASSFLISGNTIYFGEGSWLTVV.

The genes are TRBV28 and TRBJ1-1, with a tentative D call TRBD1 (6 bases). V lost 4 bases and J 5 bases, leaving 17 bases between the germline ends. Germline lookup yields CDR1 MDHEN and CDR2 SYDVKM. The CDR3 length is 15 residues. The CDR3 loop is CASSSPGAGGTEAFF. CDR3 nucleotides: TGTGCCAGCAGTTCTCCGGGGGCGGGAGGAACTGAAGCTTTCTTT.

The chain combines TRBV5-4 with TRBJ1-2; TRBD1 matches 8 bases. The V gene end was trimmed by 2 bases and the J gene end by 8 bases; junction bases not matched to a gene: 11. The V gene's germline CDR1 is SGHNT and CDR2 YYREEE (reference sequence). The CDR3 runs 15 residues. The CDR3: CASSLGRTGREGYTF. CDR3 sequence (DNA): TGTGCCAGCAGCTTAGGGCGGACAGGGAGAGAGGGCTACACCTTC. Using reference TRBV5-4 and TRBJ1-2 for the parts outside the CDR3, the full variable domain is ETGVTQSPTHLIKTRGQQVTLRCSSQSGHNTVSWYQQALGQGPQFIFQYYREEENGRGNFPPRFSGLQFPNYSSELNVNALELDDSALYLCASSLGRTGREGYTFGSGTRLTVV.

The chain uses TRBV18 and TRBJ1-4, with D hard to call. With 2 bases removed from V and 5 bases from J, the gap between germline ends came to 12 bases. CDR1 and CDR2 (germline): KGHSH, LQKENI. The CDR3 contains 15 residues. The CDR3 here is CASSPVWEGNEKLFF. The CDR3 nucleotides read TGTGCCAGCTCACCAGTATGGGAGGGAAATGAAAAACTGTTTTTT. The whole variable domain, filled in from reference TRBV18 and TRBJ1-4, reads NAGVMQNPRHLVRRRGQEARLRCSPMKGHSHVYWYRQLPEEGLKFMVYLQKENIIDESGMPKERFSAEFPKEGPSILRIQQVVRGDSAAYFCASSPVWEGNEKLFFGSGTQLSVL.

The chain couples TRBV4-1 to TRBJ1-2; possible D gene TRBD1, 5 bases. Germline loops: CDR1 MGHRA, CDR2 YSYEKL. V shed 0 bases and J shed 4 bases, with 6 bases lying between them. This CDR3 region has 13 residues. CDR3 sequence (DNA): TGCGCCAGCAGCCAAGACAGGGCCTATGGCTACACCTTC. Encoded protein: CASSQDRAYGYTF.

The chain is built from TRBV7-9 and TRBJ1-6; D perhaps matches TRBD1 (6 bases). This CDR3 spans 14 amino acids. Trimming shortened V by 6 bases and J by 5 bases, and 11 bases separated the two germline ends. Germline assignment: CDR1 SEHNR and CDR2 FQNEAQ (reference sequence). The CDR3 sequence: CASRSPGDNSPLHF. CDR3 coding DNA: TGTGCCAGCAGGTCGCCAGGGGATAATTCACCCCTCCACTTT.

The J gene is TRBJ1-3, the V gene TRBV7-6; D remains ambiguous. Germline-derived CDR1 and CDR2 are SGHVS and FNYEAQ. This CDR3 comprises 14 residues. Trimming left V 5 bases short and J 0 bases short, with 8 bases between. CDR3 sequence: CASSPNSSGNTIYF. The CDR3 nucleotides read TGTGCCAGCAGCCCCAATTCCTCTGGAAACACCATATATTTT.

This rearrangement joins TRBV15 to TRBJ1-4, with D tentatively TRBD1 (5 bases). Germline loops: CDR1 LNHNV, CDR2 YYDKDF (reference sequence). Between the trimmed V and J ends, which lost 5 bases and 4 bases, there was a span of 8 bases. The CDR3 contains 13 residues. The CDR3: CATSQGVNEKLFF. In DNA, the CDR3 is TGTGCCACCAGCCAGGGCGTTAATGAAAAACTGTTTTTT. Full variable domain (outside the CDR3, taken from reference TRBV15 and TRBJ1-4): DAMVIQNPRYQVTQFGKPVTLSCSQTLNHNVMYWYQQKSSQAPKLLFHYYDKDFNNEADTPDNFQSRRPNTSFCFLDIRSPGLGDTAMYLCATSQGVNEKLFFGSGTQLSVL.

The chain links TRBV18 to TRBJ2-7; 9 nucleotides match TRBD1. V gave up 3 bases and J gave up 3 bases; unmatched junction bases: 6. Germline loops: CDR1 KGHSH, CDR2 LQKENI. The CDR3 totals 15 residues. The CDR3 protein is CASSPQGTGNYEQYF. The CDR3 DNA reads TGTGCCAGCTCACCCCAGGGGACAGGGAACTACGAGCAGTACTTC.